Presented here are 8 T cell receptor beta chains from one specimen sequenced in a study of T cells in Graves' hyperthyroidism and ophthalmopathy (dated by TCRdb to between 2019 and 2020). Library generation was performed with multiplex PCR. Sequencing instrument: Illumina HiSeq 2000. The TCR beta CDR3 regions were amplified from the RNA transcripts. The first round of RT-PCR for the TCR CDR3 was performed with the HTBI primer set and the Qiagen OneStep RT-PCR kit. TCRdb handled the public reads itself, with Q25 trimming in fastp and clone calling in MiXCR, and kept productive beta chains. Duplicate CDR3 protein sequences are folded into a single record with the most common DNA and genes. The sample table records around 350,000 distinct CDR3 sequences; roughly 15% of these occur just once. Clones ranked in the top ten supply approximately 35% of the sample. The specimen sequenced was blood. The receptors originated from a woman aged 25 to 39 with Graves' hyperthyroidism that later progressed to Graves' ophthalmopathy.

This clonotype was recorded many times. The chain has TRBV5-1 and TRBJ2-1; possible D gene TRBD2, 6 bases. This CDR3 has 17 amino acids. CDR1 SGHRS and CDR2 YFSETQ come from the germline V gene. With 0 bases removed from V and 5 bases from J, the gap between germline ends came to 18 bases. In nucleotides, the CDR3 is TGCGCCAGCAGCTTGGAGCCTGGCGGGGTCAAAAACAATGAGCAGTTCTTC. Translation gives CASSLEPGGVKNNEQFF.

This clonotype was counted many times. V gene TRBV6-1 combines with J gene TRBJ2-7; 11 bases are a match to TRBD2. V shed 5 bases and J 7 bases; nucleotides not matched to a gene: 10. The CDR3 runs to 15 residues. Germline CDR1 is MNHNS and CDR2 is SASEGT. The CDR3 reads CASSFGTSGEGEQYF. CDR3 bases: TGTGCCAGCAGTTTCGGGACTAGCGGAGAGGGGGAGCAGTACTTC.

V gene TRBV6-2 or TRBV6-3 combines with J gene TRBJ2-1; D uncertain. Germline V CDR1 and CDR2: MNHEY, SVGEGT. CDR3 size: 16 residues. The V end was cut by 2 bases, the J end by 0 bases, with 11 bases between. The CDR3: CASSYAYSGSYNEQFF. The CDR3 nucleotides are TGTGCCAGCAGTTACGCTTACAGTGGCTCCTACAATGAGCAGTTCTTC.

There are a few counts of this clonotype. The CDR3 reads CASSDGVGHEQFF. The DNA for the CDR3 is TGCGCCAGCAGTGACGGTGTCGGGCACGAGCAGTTCTTC. The chain links TRBV10-1 to TRBJ2-1; D not certain. The germline gives CDR1 WNHNN, CDR2 SYGVQD (reference sequence). Trimming left V 3 bases short and J 10 bases short, with 13 bases between. CDR3 length: 13 residues.

This clonotype was counted ten times or more. The chain uses TRBV2 and TRBJ2-2, with 9 nucleotides matching TRBD2. Germline CDR1 reads SNHLY; CDR2 reads FYNNEI. After removal of 3 bases from V and 3 bases from J, the junction contained 5 bases not matched to a gene. This CDR3 is built from 16 residues. CDR3 residues: CASSDIAGADTGELFF. In nucleotides, the CDR3 is TGTGCCAGCAGTGATATAGCGGGGGCTGACACCGGGGAGCTGTTTTTT. The full variable domain, completed using reference TRBV2 and TRBJ2-2, is EPEVTQTPSHQVTQMGQEVILRCVPISNHLYFYWYRQILGQKVEFLVSFYNNEISEKSEIFDDQFSVERPDGSNFTLKIRSTKLEDSAMYFCASSDIAGADTGELFFGEGSRLTVL.

This clonotype was observed at least ten times. CDR3 sequence reads: CASSDPWETDNYEQYF. Written as DNA, the CDR3 is TGTGCCAGCAGTGACCCGTGGGAAACAGATAACTACGAGCAGTACTTC. The chain combines TRBV6-1 with TRBJ2-7; D is unresolved. Trimming removed 3 bases from V and 3 bases from J, with 18 bases in between. The germline V gene encodes CDR1 MNHNS and CDR2 SASEGT. The CDR3 extends over 16 amino acids.

The V call is TRBV24-1, the J call TRBJ2-1; 8 bases map to TRBD2. V trimming: 3 bases; J trimming: 12 bases; junction bases outside the gene matches: 12. In germline, CDR1 is KGHDR, CDR2 SFDVKD. The CDR3 sequence is 15 residues long. The CDR3 sequence is CATSDALAARAGQFF. In DNA, the CDR3 is TGTGCCACCAGTGATGCACTAGCGGCCAGGGCCGGGCAGTTCTTC.

This clonotype was recorded at least ten times. The J gene is TRBJ1-5, the V gene TRBV28; D is possibly TRBD1 (6 bases). V was shortened by 6 bases and J by 4 bases, with 13 bases between the two germline ends. The CDR3 contains 14 residues. Germline CDR1 is MDHEN and CDR2 is SYDVKM. CDR3 protein: CASRPGTQNQPQHF. CDR3 DNA: TGTGCCAGCAGGCCCGGGACACAAAATCAGCCCCAGCATTTT. The full variable domain, in which reference TRBV28 and TRBJ1-5 provide the parts outside the CDR3, is DVKVTQSSRYLVKRTGEKVFLECVQDMDHENMFWYRQDPGLGLRLIYFSYDVKMKEKGDIPEGYSVSREKKERFSLILESASTNQTSMYLCASRPGTQNQPQHFGDGTRLSIL.